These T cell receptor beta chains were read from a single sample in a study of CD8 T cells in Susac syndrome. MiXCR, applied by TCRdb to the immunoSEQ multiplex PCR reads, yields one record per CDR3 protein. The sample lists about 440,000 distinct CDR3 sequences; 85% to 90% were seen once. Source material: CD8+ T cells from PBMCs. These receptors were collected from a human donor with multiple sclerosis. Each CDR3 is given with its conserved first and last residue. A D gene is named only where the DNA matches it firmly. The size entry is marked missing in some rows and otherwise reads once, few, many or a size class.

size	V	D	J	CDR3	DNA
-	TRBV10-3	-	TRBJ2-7	CAIRDPTGRSDEQYF	TGTGCCATCAGGGACCCGACAGGACGGAGTGACGAGCAGTACTTC
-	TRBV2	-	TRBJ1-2	CASSDPTTRYGYTF	TGTGCCAGCAGTGATCCGACAACCCGCTATGGCTACACCTTC
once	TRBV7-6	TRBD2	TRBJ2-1	CASSLGLAGGGDEQFF	TGTGCCAGCAGCTTAGGACTAGCGGGAGGGGGCGATGAGCAGTTCTTC
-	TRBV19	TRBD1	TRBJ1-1	CASSAAGQGQTEAFF	TGTGCCAGTAGTGCAGCGGGACAGGGTCAGACTGAAGCTTTCTTT
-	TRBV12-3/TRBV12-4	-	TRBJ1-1	CASSSSPNTEAFF	TGTGCCAGCAGTTCGTCGCCCAACACTGAAGCTTTCTTT
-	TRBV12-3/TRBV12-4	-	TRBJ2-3	CASRPSGTDTQYF	TGTGCCAGCCGTCCCAGCGGCACAGATACGCAGTATTTT
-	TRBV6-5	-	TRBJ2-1	CASSYEDGEQFF	TGTGCCAGCAGTTACGAGGACGGCGAGCAGTTCTTC
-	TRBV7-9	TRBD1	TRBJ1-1	CASSAGTGTEAFF	TGTGCCAGCAGCGCCGGGACAGGCACTGAAGCTTTCTTT
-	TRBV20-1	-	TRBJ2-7	CSARRPDSTYEQYF	TGCAGTGCTAGACGCCCGGACAGCACCTACGAGCAGTACTTC
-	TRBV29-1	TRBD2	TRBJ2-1	CSFGLAGVGEQFF	TGCAGCTTTGGACTAGCGGGAGTAGGTGAGCAGTTCTTC
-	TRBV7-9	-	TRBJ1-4	CASSLADGVNEKLFF	TGTGCCAGCAGCTTAGCGGACGGAGTTAATGAAAAACTGTTTTTT
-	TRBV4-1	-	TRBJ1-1	CASSGVPDTNTEAFF	TGCGCCAGCAGCGGGGTCCCCGACACGAACACTGAAGCTTTCTTT
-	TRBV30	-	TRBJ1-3	CARKDSHSGNTIYF	TGTGCCCGGAAAGACAGCCACTCTGGAAACACCATATATTTT
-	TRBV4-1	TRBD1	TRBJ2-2	CASSQAWDRELTGELFF	TGCGCCAGCAGCCAAGCGTGGGACAGGGAGCTCACCGGGGAGCTGTTTTTT
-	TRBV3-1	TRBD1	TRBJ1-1	CASSYDRGSTEAFF	TGTGCCAGCAGCTACGACAGGGGGTCCACTGAAGCTTTCTTT
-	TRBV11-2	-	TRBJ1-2	CASSSTRASNYGYTF	TGTGCCAGCAGCTCCACCAGGGCTTCTAACTATGGCTACACCTTC
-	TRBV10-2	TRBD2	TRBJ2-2	CASSELAGETYTGELFF	TGCGCCAGCAGCGAACTAGCGGGGGAGACATACACCGGGGAGCTGTTTTTT
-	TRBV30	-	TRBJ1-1	CAWSITAPDTEAFF	TGTGCCTGGTCTATAACAGCGCCCGACACTGAAGCTTTCTTT
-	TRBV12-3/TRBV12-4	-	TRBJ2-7	CASSPFKDYEQYF	TGTGCCAGCAGCCCGTTTAAAGACTACGAGCAGTACTTC
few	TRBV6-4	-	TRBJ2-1	CASSDQPDGNEQFF	TGTGCCAGCAGTGATCAGCCAGATGGGAATGAGCAGTTCTTC
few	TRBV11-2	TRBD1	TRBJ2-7	CASSPGTGAYLHEQYF	TGTGCCAGCAGCCCAGGGACAGGCGCTTACCTCCACGAGCAGTACTTC
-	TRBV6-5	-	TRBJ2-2	CASTRIAGNTGELFF	TGTGCCAGCACCCGAATTGCAGGGAACACCGGGGAGCTGTTTTTT
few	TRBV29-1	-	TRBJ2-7	CSVEHQQGGAYEQYF	TGCAGCGTTGAACACCAACAGGGTGGAGCGTACGAGCAGTACTTC
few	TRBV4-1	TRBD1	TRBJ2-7	CASSRQTGQGNSYEQYF	TGCGCCAGCAGCCGACAGACAGGACAGGGTAACTCCTACGAGCAGTACTTC
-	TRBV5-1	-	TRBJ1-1	CASRGFTEAFF	TGCGCCAGCAGGGGCTTCACTGAAGCTTTCTTT
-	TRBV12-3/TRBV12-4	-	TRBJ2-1	CASSPSMGAYNEQFF	TGTGCCAGCAGCCCATCGATGGGAGCCTACAATGAGCAGTTCTTC
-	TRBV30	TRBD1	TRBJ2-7	CAWSPGTGVYEQYF	TGTGCCTGGAGTCCCGGGACAGGAGTCTACGAGCAGTACTTC
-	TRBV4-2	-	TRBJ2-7	CASSQEQGEQYF	TGTGCCAGCAGCCAAGAACAGGGTGAGCAGTACTTC
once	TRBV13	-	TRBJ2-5	CASSSPGQTQYF	TGTGCCAGCAGTTCACCAGGCCAGACCCAGTACTTC
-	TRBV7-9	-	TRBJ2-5	CASSKVRGAEREETQYF	TGTGCCAGCAGCAAAGTCCGGGGGGCTGAGAGAGAAGAGACCCAGTACTTC
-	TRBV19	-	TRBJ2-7	CASSQRTNYEQYF	TGTGCCAGTAGTCAGAGGACAAACTACGAGCAGTACTTC
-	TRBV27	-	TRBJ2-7	CASSTIGTRSYEQYF	TGTGCCAGCAGTACGATCGGGACAAGATCCTACGAGCAGTACTTC
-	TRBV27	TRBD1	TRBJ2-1	CASSLDRDGYNEQFF	TGTGCCAGCAGTTTGGACAGGGATGGCTACAATGAGCAGTTCTTC
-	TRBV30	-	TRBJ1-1	CAWSTGPFEAFF	TGTGCCTGGAGTACAGGTCCGTTTGAAGCTTTCTTT
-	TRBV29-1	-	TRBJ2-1	CSVDPGEGYNEQFF	TGCAGCGTTGACCCAGGGGAGGGTTACAATGAGCAGTTCTTC
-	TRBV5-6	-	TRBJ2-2	CASSISLAGELFF	TGTGCCAGCAGTATATCCTTGGCCGGGGAGCTGTTTTTT
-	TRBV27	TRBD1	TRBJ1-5	CASRGTGGFQPQHF	TGTGCCAGCAGGGGGACAGGGGGCTTTCAGCCCCAGCATTTT
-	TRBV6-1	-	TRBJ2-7	CASSLGRGHEQYF	TGTGCCAGCAGCCTTGGTAGGGGACACGAGCAGTACTTC
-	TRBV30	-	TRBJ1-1	CAWSAGLPEAFF	TGTGCCTGGAGTGCCGGGCTTCCTGAAGCTTTCTTT
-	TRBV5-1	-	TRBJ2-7	CASRSDQYEQYF	TGCGCCAGCAGATCCGACCAGTACGAGCAGTACTTC
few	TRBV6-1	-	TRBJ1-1	CASPGITEAFF	TGTGCCAGTCCAGGGATTACTGAAGCTTTCTTT
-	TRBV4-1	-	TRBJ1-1	CASKGTPIGNTEAFF	TGCGCCAGCAAAGGGACACCAATAGGGAACACTGAAGCTTTCTTT
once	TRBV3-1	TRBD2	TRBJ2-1	CASSTRGGSYNEQFF	TGTGCCAGCAGCACTCGGGGGGGTTCCTACAATGAGCAGTTCTTC
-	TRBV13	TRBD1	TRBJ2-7	CASSLVLGQGTYEQYF	TGTGCCAGCAGCTTAGTATTGGGACAGGGAACCTACGAGCAGTACTTC
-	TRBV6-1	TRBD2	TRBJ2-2	CASHTGLAGATGELFF	TGTGCCAGCCACACCGGACTAGCGGGAGCCACCGGGGAGCTGTTTTTT
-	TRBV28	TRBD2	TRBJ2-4	CASSAGELAKNIQYF	TGTGCCAGCTCTGCGGGAGAGTTGGCCAAAAACATTCAGTACTTC
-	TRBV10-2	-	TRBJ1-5	CASSGNGMNQPQHF	TGCGCCAGCAGTGGTAACGGAATGAATCAGCCCCAGCATTTT
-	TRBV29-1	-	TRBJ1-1	CSVAVNTEAFF	TGCAGCGTTGCCGTGAACACTGAAGCTTTCTTT
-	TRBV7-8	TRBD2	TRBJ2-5	CASSPSTSGGREGVEETQYF	TGTGCCAGCAGCCCGTCGACTAGCGGGGGTCGGGAGGGGGTTGAGGAGACCCAGTACTTC
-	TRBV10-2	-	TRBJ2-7	CASSESYGAYEQYF	TGCGCCAGCAGTGAGTCTTACGGAGCCTACGAGCAGTACTTC
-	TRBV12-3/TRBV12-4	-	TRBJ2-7	CASSLGQALSDEQYF	TGTGCCAGCAGTTTGGGGCAGGCCTTGAGTGACGAGCAGTACTTC
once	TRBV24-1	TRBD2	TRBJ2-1	CATSDLGGIAGRNEQFF	TGTGCCACCAGTGATTTGGGTGGGATAGCGGGTCGAAATGAGCAGTTCTTC
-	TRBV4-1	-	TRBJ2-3	CASSQGYGELGDTQYF	TGCGCCAGCAGCCAAGGTTATGGAGAGCTTGGAGATACGCAGTATTTT
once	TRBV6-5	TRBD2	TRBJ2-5	CASTGGTGETQYF	TGTGCCAGCACCGGGGGGACCGGGGAGACCCAGTACTTC
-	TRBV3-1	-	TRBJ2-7	CASSQDYEQYF	TGTGCCAGCAGCCAAGACTACGAGCAGTACTTC